Listed here are 14 T cell receptor beta chains from one sample, sequenced in a study of beta chain features in type 1 diabetes (dated by TCRdb to the late 2010s). Libraries were built with the immunoSEQ multiplex PCR assay. The entire isolated RNA was reverse transcribed using the High Capacity cDNA Reverse Transcription Kit, and thus expressed TCRB transcripts were sequenced. In TCRdb, the immuneACCESS table is reduced to in-frame sequences with V and J assigned. These tables do not hold every clone; where another copy was compared, an unresolved V gene accounts for under half, and the others remain unexplained. This sample lists 360,000 or so clones; about 20% were detected once. The ten largest clones represent under 0.055% of the sample. The sequenced sample was naive CD4+ T cells from blood. According to the study, the label for this sample's cell subset or site signals: true naive CD4+ T cells. The receptors were sampled from a woman under 30 in good health.

The chain couples TRBV4-3 to TRBJ2-7; the match to TRBD1 covers 8 bases. Germline V gene lookup returns CDR1 LGHNA and CDR2 YSLEER. The CDR3 has 14 residues. With 5 bases clipped from V and 5 bases from J, the junction kept 8 bases outside the gene matches. The CDR3 protein is CASSVQTGDHEQYF. The CDR3 bases are TGCGCCAGCAGCGTACAGACAGGGGACCACGAGCAGTACTTC.

Written as DNA, the CDR3 is TGCAGCGTTGAACCGGGGGAGGGGTATGGCTACACCTTC. Translated: CSVEPGEGYGYTF. The rearrangement uses TRBV29-1 and TRBJ1-2; a possible D gene is TRBD1 (5 bases). Trimming removed 2 bases from V and 5 bases from J, with 12 bases in between. This CDR3 spans 13 amino acids. Germline V gene data show CDR1 as SQVTM and CDR2 as ANQGSEA.

The sample holds a few counts of this clone. The rearrangement uses TRBV7-3 and TRBJ2-5; a weak D match, TRBD1 (6 bases). V shed 3 bases and J shed 3 bases, with 8 bases lying between them. In germline, CDR1 is SGHTA, CDR2 FQGTGA. This CDR3 comprises 13 residues. CDR3 bases: TGTGCCAGCAGCTTCGGACAGAAAGAGACCCAGTACTTC. Translated, it gives CASSFGQKETQYF.

This chain's CDR3 is CASSTRWGESTDTQYF. The CDR3 bases are TGTGCCAGCAGTACCCGGTGGGGGGAGAGCACAGATACGCAGTATTTT. The chain links TRBV27 to TRBJ2-3; possible D gene TRBD2, 6 bases. The CDR3 loop spans 16 amino acids. V dropped 5 bases and J dropped 0 bases, with 15 bases sitting between them. CDR1 is MNHEY and CDR2 is SMNVEV in the germline V gene (reference sequence).

In its sample, this clone was seen a few times. This specimen includes other DNA sequences encoding the same CDR3. The chain is built from TRBV30 and TRBJ1-2; D unresolved. Trimming stripped 1 base from V and 7 bases from J, with 4 bases between. The CDR3 is 10 residues long. Germline assignment: CDR1 GTSNPN and CDR2 SVGIG (reference sequence). CDR3 in amino acids: CAWSGGGYTF. In nucleotides, the CDR3 is TGTGCCTGGAGTGGAGGTGGCTACACCTTC.

This clone showed up just a few times. V and J are TRBV19 and TRBJ1-2; D remains unclear. With 9 bases removed from V and 4 bases from J, the gap between germline ends came to 18 bases. CDR1 is LNHDA, CDR2 SQIVND, per germline (reference sequence). This CDR3 region has 14 residues. This CDR3 is CASEVGGGGYGYTF. The CDR3 bases are TGTGCCAGCGAGGTGGGCGGAGGAGGCTATGGCTACACCTTC.

This clone is a singleton in its sample. CDR3 in amino acids: CAISAGGTETQYF. The CDR3 DNA reads TGTGCCATCAGTGCGGGGGGGACGGAGACCCAGTACTTC. The chain is built from TRBV10-3 and TRBJ2-5; 8 bases agree with TRBD2. This CDR3 is 13 amino acids long. V dropped 4 bases and J dropped 5; count of bases not matched to a gene: 3. Per germline, CDR1 ENHRY and CDR2 SYGVKD.

The chain carries TRBV13 and TRBJ1-2, with 8 bases aligning to TRBD1. J gave up 4 bases and V 3 bases, and 13 bases lay outside the gene matches. Germline assignment: CDR1 PRHDT and CDR2 FYEKMQ (reference sequence). The length of the CDR3 is 17 residues. The CDR3 sequence: CASSFGQGSRVAYGYTF. The CDR3 bases are TGTGCCAGCAGCTTCGGACAGGGCTCCCGGGTAGCCTATGGCTACACCTTC.

In its sample, this clone was seen a few times. Additional DNA sequences in this sample encode the identical CDR3. This sequence joins TRBV5-1 and TRBJ2-7; D is possibly TRBD1 (6 bases). This CDR3 region has 12 residues. With 5 bases removed from V and 3 bases from J, the gap between germline ends came to 9 bases. Germline V gene lookup returns CDR1 SGHRS and CDR2 YFSETQ. The CDR3, as DNA: TGCGCCAGCAGTTCGGACAGCTACGAGCAGTACTTC. Translating gives CASSSDSYEQYF.

This clone was counted only a few times. The chain links TRBV27 to TRBJ2-5; 14 nucleotides align to TRBD2. V shed 5 bases and J 4 bases; nucleotides not matched to a gene: 6. The CDR3 runs to 16 residues. Germline assignment: CDR1 MNHEY and CDR2 SMNVEV (reference sequence). The CDR3 nucleotides are TGTGCCAGCAGTCCTCGACTAGCGGGGGGGGTAGAGACCCAGTACTTC. The encoded protein is CASSPRLAGGVETQYF.

Only a few counts were recorded for this clone. The V call is TRBV5-1, the J call TRBJ2-1; 7 bases agree with TRBD2. The CDR3 is 15 amino acids. Germline V gene sequence: CDR1 SGHRS, CDR2 YFSETQ. V was clipped by 0 bases and J by 4 bases; unmatched bases: 4. CDR3 nucleotides: TGCGCCAGCAGCTTGGCCGGGGAGGGGTACAATGAGCAGTTCTTC. Encoded protein: CASSLAGEGYNEQFF.

The chain carries TRBV27 and TRBJ2-5; 8 bases match TRBD1. Looked up from germline, CDR1 is MNHEY and CDR2 is SMNVEV (reference sequence). The CDR3 extends over 14 amino acids. The trim removed 3 bases at V and 4 bases at J, leaving 4 bases unmatched. CDR3 amino acids: CASSFRQGRETQYF. The CDR3 DNA is TGTGCCAGCAGTTTTAGACAGGGGAGAGAGACCCAGTACTTC.

This clone was seen a handful of times. The chain links TRBV4-2 to TRBJ1-6, with TRBD1 identical over 7 bases. Germline assignment: CDR1 LGHNA and CDR2 YNFKEQ. Trimming removed 0 bases from V and 8 bases from J; junction bases left unmatched: 4. The CDR3 loop spans 15 amino acids. This CDR3 reads CASSQDTGEYSPLHF. The CDR3 DNA reads as TGTGCCAGCAGCCAAGATACAGGGGAATATTCACCCCTCCACTTT.

In this sample, this clone turned up a few times. The chain carries TRBV5-1 and TRBJ2-2, with TRBD2 identical over 10 bases. The germline CDR1 and CDR2 sequences are SGHRS and YFSETQ. The CDR3 has 19 amino acids. V dropped 0 bases and J dropped 2; count of bases not matched to a gene: 10. The CDR3 coding sequence is TGCGCCAGCAGCTTGGGTCTCGAGGGACTAGCGAAAAACACCGGGGAGCTGTTTTTT. Amino acids: CASSLGLEGLAKNTGELFF.